This T cell receptor (beta chain) emerged from a study of blood T cells in healthy people across ages. PCR was performed a second time for about 6 to 11 cycles using a sample-barcoded 5' primer and a J-beta primer mix. The template-switch adaptor was a 5' adaptor with 12 random nucleotides. It tagged each cDNA molecule. TCRdb re-derived calls from the 5' RACE reads in MiXCR, one entry per CDR3 protein. Of 1.5 million to 2 million distinct CDR3 sequences in the sample, less than 50% were seen once. Germline CDR1 and CDR2: LGHNA and YNFKEQ. V lost 0 bases to trimming and J lost 3 bases, with 11 bases between them. This CDR3 comprises 15 residues. This clonotype has ten or more counts.

The TCR sequence derives from a woman aged 40 to 50 in good health. Sequencing input: blood. This chain joins TRBV4-2 and TRBJ1-2; D is perhaps TRBD1 (5 bases). CDR3 region: CASSQDLDSYYGYTF. The CDR3 bases are TGTGCCAGCAGCCAAGATCTTGACAGCTACTATGGCTACACCTTC.